Listed below are T cell receptor beta chains from one sample, sequenced in a study of sequential checkpoint blockade in melanoma. Profiling relied on immunoSEQ multiplex PCR, and the TCRdb table lists in-frame clones only, not all of them. Seen here are more than 9,000 clones, approximately 73% observed once, and the top ten hold approximately 40%. The material was CD8+ T cells sorted from blood (inferred from file names), obtained from a patient given nivolumab and ipilimumab in sequence. Every receptor here comes from a human donor with melanoma. CDR3s include the opening cysteine and the closing phenylalanine or tryptophan. The order of the fields is V gene, D gene, clone size, J gene, CDR3 DNA, CDR3 protein. The D gene is left open where the match is weak. Size is omitted from some rows. Given values are once, few, many or a class for expanded clones.

V: TRBV4-2; D: TRBD2; size: -; J: TRBJ2-7; DNA: TGTGCCAGCAGCCAAGGGCGGGGGGCCCACTACGAGCAGTACTTC; CDR3: CASSQGRGAHYEQYF
V: TRBV13; D: TRBD1; size: -; J: TRBJ2-7; DNA: TGTGCCAGCAGCCCGGGGACAGGGGTGGGCGAGCAGTACTTC; CDR3: CASSPGTGVGEQYF
V: TRBV15; D: -; size: -; J: TRBJ1-1; DNA: TGTGCCACCAGCAGAGATTACAGGAACACTGAAGCTTTCTTT; CDR3: CATSRDYRNTEAFF
V: TRBV27; D: -; size: -; J: TRBJ2-7; DNA: TGTGCCAGCAGCACCGACAGATACGAGCAGTACTTC; CDR3: CASSTDRYEQYF
V: TRBV2; D: TRBD1; size: -; J: TRBJ1-5; DNA: TGTGCCAGCAGTTCGGGACAGCATAGCAATCAGCCCCAGCATTTT; CDR3: CASSSGQHSNQPQHF
V: TRBV29-1; D: TRBD1; size: -; J: TRBJ1-4; DNA: TGCAGCGGCGGTGGGACAGGCCTACATGAAAAACTGTTTTTT; CDR3: CSGGGTGLHEKLFF
V: TRBV19; D: TRBD2; size: -; J: TRBJ2-5; DNA: TGTGCCAGTAAGGGAGGCGGGAGGGGAGAGACCCAGTACTTC; CDR3: CASKGGGRGETQYF
V: TRBV2; D: -; size: -; J: TRBJ1-2; DNA: TGTGCCAGCAGTGAGGGGCCACATAATTCTAACTATGGCTACACCTTC; CDR3: CASSEGPHNSNYGYTF
V: TRBV10-2; D: -; size: -; J: TRBJ1-3; DNA: TGCGCCAGCAGTGAGACAGGGGGAAACACCATATATTTT; CDR3: CASSETGGNTIYF
V: TRBV30; D: -; size: few; J: TRBJ2-2; DNA: TGTGCCGGGGCGGACACGACGAACACCGGGGAGCTGTTTTTT; CDR3: CAGADTTNTGELFF
V: TRBV9; D: TRBD2; size: once; J: TRBJ2-7; DNA: TGTGCCAGCAGCCTGCGGCGGGAGCCCTACGAGCAGTACTTC; CDR3: CASSLRREPYEQYF
V: TRBV18; D: TRBD1; size: -; J: TRBJ1-2; DNA: TGTGCCAGCTCATCCGGGACAGGGTCGTTCTATGGCTACACCTTC; CDR3: CASSSGTGSFYGYTF
V: TRBV4-3; D: TRBD2; size: -; J: TRBJ2-1; DNA: TGCGCCAGCAGCCAAGATTCGACTAGCTCTTACAATGAGCAGTTCTTC; CDR3: CASSQDSTSSYNEQFF
V: TRBV2; D: TRBD1; size: -; J: TRBJ2-7; DNA: TGTGCCAGCAGGAGGACAGGGGACAGCTCCTACGAGCAGTACTTC; CDR3: CASRRTGDSSYEQYF
V: TRBV4-2; D: -; size: -; J: TRBJ2-7; DNA: TGTGCCAGCAGCCAAGAAATTACAGGGTCTAGCTCCTACGAGCAGTACTTC; CDR3: CASSQEITGSSSYEQYF
V: TRBV11-3; D: -; size: -; J: TRBJ2-7; DNA: TGTGCCAGCAGCTCAGGGGGGTTCGAGCAGTACTTC; CDR3: CASSSGGFEQYF
V: TRBV29-1; D: -; size: -; J: TRBJ2-7; DNA: TGCAGCGTTGAAGTTGAGATCTACGAGCAGTACTTC; CDR3: CSVEVEIYEQYF
V: TRBV19; D: -; size: -; J: TRBJ1-1; DNA: TGTGCCAGTCATCAGGGGTGGGGCACTGAAGCTTTCTTT; CDR3: CASHQGWGTEAFF
V: TRBV16; D: TRBD1; size: -; J: TRBJ2-5; DNA: TGTGCCAGCAGCCAATCGGGGACAGGGGTCCAAGAGACCCAGTACTTC; CDR3: CASSQSGTGVQETQYF
V: TRBV27; D: -; size: -; J: TRBJ2-3; DNA: TGTGCCAGCAGTTCCCCCTTACTGACTAGCACAGATACGCAGTATTTT; CDR3: CASSSPLLTSTDTQYF
V: TRBV5-1; D: TRBD2; size: -; J: TRBJ2-7; DNA: TGCGCCAGCAATCCTGGAGGGAGGGCATCATACGAGCAGTACTTC; CDR3: CASNPGGRASYEQYF
V: TRBV14; D: -; size: once; J: TRBJ2-7; DNA: TGTGCCAGCAGCCAAGAACCGGGAGAGCAGTACTTC; CDR3: CASSQEPGEQYF
V: TRBV7-9; D: TRBD2; size: medium-sized; J: TRBJ2-7; DNA: TGTGCCAGCAGCTTAGGAACGGGGGGACTAGCGGGAACCTGGCAGTACTTC; CDR3: CASSLGTGGLAGTWQYF
V: TRBV9; D: -; size: -; J: TRBJ1-1; DNA: TGTGCCAGCAGCGTCTCGGGGAGCATGAACACTGAAGCTTTCTTT; CDR3: CASSVSGSMNTEAFF
V: TRBV7-9; D: -; size: -; J: TRBJ2-7; DNA: TGTGCCAGCAGCACTAGTCCCCAAGCCTACGAGCAGTACTTC; CDR3: CASSTSPQAYEQYF
V: TRBV9; D: -; size: -; J: TRBJ2-6; DNA: TGTGCCAGCAGCCCCCGAAGGAGTGGGGCCAACGTCCTGACTTTC; CDR3: CASSPRRSGANVLTF
V: TRBV4-2; D: TRBD2; size: -; J: TRBJ2-3; DNA: TGTGCCAGCAGCCTAGGGGTCGGACTAGCGGGAGATTGGGGCACAGATACGCAGTATTTT; CDR3: CASSLGVGLAGDWGTDTQYF
V: TRBV7-9; D: TRBD2; size: -; J: TRBJ2-7; DNA: TGTGCCAGCAGCTTAGCGGGGACTAGCGGGGGCGAGTACGAGCAGTACTTC; CDR3: CASSLAGTSGGEYEQYF
V: TRBV13; D: -; size: once; J: TRBJ2-1; DNA: TGTGCCAGCACCTATCGAAGCTCCTACAATGAGCAGTTCTTC; CDR3: CASTYRSSYNEQFF